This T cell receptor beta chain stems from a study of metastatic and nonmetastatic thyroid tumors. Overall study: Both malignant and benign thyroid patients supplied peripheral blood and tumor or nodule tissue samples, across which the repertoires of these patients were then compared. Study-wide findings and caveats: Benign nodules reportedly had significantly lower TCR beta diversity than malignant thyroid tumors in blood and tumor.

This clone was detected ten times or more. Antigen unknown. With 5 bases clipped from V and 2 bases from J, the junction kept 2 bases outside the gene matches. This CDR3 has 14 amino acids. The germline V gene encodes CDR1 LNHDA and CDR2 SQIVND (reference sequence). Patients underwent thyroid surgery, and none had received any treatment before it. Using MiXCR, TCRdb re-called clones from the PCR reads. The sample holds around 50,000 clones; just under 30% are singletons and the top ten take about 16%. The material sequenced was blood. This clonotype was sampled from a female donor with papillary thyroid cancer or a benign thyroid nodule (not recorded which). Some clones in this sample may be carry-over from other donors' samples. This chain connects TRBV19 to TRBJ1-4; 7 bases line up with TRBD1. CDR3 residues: CASSRGGTNEKLFF. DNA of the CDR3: TGTGCCAGTAGTCGAGGGGGCACTAATGAAAAACTGTTTTTT.